Shown below are 12 T cell receptor beta chains from a single sample sequenced in a study of somatic mutations in cytotoxic T cells in rheumatoid arthritis. Clones were read by immunoSEQ multiplex PCR, and TCRdb kept only the in-frame ones, dropping some. The sample lists tens of thousands of clones, nearly 80% seen once, with over 9% in the top ten. Input material: CD8+ T cells sorted from blood. Receptors were obtained from an adult with rheumatoid arthritis.

This chain uses TRBV27 with TRBJ2-7; 11 nucleotides line up with TRBD2. The length of the CDR3 is 16 residues. The V segment lost 5 bases and the J segment 1 base; nucleotides outside the gene matches: 7. The germline CDR1 and CDR2 sequences are MNHEY and SMNVEV (reference sequence). The DNA for the CDR3 is TGTGCCAGCAGTGTTCTTAGCGGGAGGGGATCCTACGAGCAGTACTTC. This encodes CASSVLSGRGSYEQYF.

The chain recombines TRBV5-4 with TRBJ2-7; 10 bases align to TRBD1. The CDR3 is made up of 15 amino acids. V lost 0 bases, J lost 5 bases, and 5 bases stayed unmatched. Germline CDR1 SGHNT, CDR2 YYREEE (reference sequence). CDR3 nucleotide sequence: TGTGCCAGCAGCTTGGGGGACAGGGGAAACCACGAGCAGTACTTC. Translation: CASSLGDRGNHEQYF.

The chain combines TRBV27 with TRBJ2-7, with 8 bases matching TRBD1. J gave up 5 bases and V 2 bases, and 5 bases lay outside the gene matches. Germline CDR1 MNHEY, CDR2 SMNVEV (reference sequence). The CDR3 runs to 14 residues. CDR3 protein: CASSLRKQGDEQYF. The CDR3 DNA sequence: TGTGCCAGCAGTTTACGGAAACAGGGGGACGAGCAGTACTTC.

This clone is labeled medium-sized. The chain links TRBV15 to TRBJ1-5, with D unresolved. In germline, CDR1 is LNHNV, CDR2 YYDKDF (reference sequence). The CDR3 runs to 15 residues. V was pared by 0 bases and J by 2 bases, with 8 bases between. The CDR3 here is CATSRDHVGNQPQHF. CDR3 DNA sequence: TGTGCCACCAGCAGAGATCACGTAGGCAATCAGCCCCAGCATTTT.

This clone was observed a few times. This chain joins TRBV2 and TRBJ2-1, with 8 bases identical to TRBD2. The CDR3 has 14 amino acids. CDR1 and CDR2 (germline): SNHLY, FYNNEI. Trimming cost V 6 bases and J 9 bases; bases outside gene matches: 10. The chain's CDR3 is CASSTGTSWVEQFF. DNA for the CDR3: TGTGCCAGCAGCACTGGGACTAGTTGGGTTGAGCAGTTCTTC. Complete variable domain (other parts from reference TRBV2 and TRBJ2-1): EPEVTQTPSHQVTQMGQEVILRCVPISNHLYFYWYRQILGQKVEFLVSFYNNEISEKSEIFDDQFSVERPDGSNFTLKIRSTKLEDSAMYFCASSTGTSWVEQFFGPGTRLTVL.

The chain joins TRBV21-1 to TRBJ2-2; the table assigns TRBD2, which was not confirmed against the DNA. TRBV21-1 counts as a pseudogene. The CDR3 runs 15 residues. This CDR3 is CASSPRPGLAGPQFF. CDR3 DNA sequence: TGTGCCAGCAGCCCGCGGCCGGGACTAGCGGGCCCTCAGTTTTTT.

This rearrangement joins TRBV19 to TRBJ2-3; no clear D gene. The germline CDR1 and CDR2 sequences are LNHDA and SQIVND (reference sequence). The CDR3 contains 15 residues. V was shortened by 7 bases and J by 5 bases, with 19 bases between the two germline ends. DNA for the CDR3: TGTGCCAGTACCGGCGAACCGGGTCCCGGAGATACGCAGTATTTT. Protein: CASTGEPGPGDTQYF. Looking up the rest from reference TRBV19 and TRBJ2-3 gives the full variable domain: DGGITQSPKYLFRKEGQNVTLSCEQNLNHDAMYWYRQDPGQGLRLIYYSQIVNDFQKGDIAEGYSVSREKKESFPLTVTSAQKNPTAFYLCASTGEPGPGDTQYFGPGTRLTVL.

The gene calls are TRBV4-1 and TRBJ2-1; tentatively, D is TRBD1 or TRBD2 (6 bases each). Between the trimmed V and J ends, which lost 8 bases and 8 bases, there was a span of 13 bases. CDR3 length equals 12 residues. CDR1 and CDR2 (germline): MGHRA, YSYEKL. The CDR3 spells CASGRGGYEQFF. In nucleotides, the CDR3 is TGCGCCAGCGGGCGAGGGGGGTATGAGCAGTTCTTC.

The gene calls are TRBV27 and TRBJ1-1, with D perhaps TRBD1 (6 bases). V was trimmed by 2 bases and J by 0 bases, leaving 10 bases between them. Germline V lookup: CDR1 MNHEY, CDR2 SMNVEV (reference sequence). CDR3 length: 15 amino acids. In DNA, the CDR3 is TGTGCCAGCAGTTTACGGAGGGGGATGAACACTGAAGCTTTCTTT. It is translated as CASSLRRGMNTEAFF.

The CDR3 protein is CASKAESSYNSPLHF. The CDR3 coding sequence is TGTGCCAGCAAAGCAGAAAGCTCCTATAATTCACCCCTCCACTTT. V usage is TRBV2 and J usage is TRBJ1-6; D is unresolved. V lost 7 bases to trimming and J lost 0 bases, with 10 bases between them. CDR3 length equals 15 residues. Germline lookup yields CDR1 SNHLY and CDR2 FYNNEI.

The genes are TRBV6-5 and TRBJ1-6; the D gene is possibly TRBD1 (6 bases). Deletions cut 0 bases from V and 8 bases from J, with 11 bases between. CDR1 and CDR2 (germline): MNHEY, SVGAGI. CDR3 length equals 15 residues. This CDR3 reads CASSYSGGAYSPLHF. CDR3 DNA: TGTGCCAGCAGTTACTCGGGGGGGGCTTATTCACCCCTCCACTTT.

This chain links TRBV9 with TRBJ2-5; the match to TRBD2 covers 7 bases. The germline gives CDR1 SGDLS, CDR2 YYNGEE. V shed 4 bases, J shed 5 bases, and the junction held 11 bases outside the gene matches. The CDR3 consists of 15 residues. Here the CDR3 DNA reads TGTGCCAGCAGCCCTCACCGGGGGGTGTCGGAGACCCAGTACTTC. Translated, it gives CASSPHRGVSETQYF.